Below, 5 T cell receptor beta chains from the same sample are listed, as sequenced in a study of cytomegalovirus exposure and HLA in healthy donors. Vbeta (60) and Jbeta (13) primers were used in the PCR. Measured with immunoSEQ multiplex PCR; TCRdb has only the in-frame clones, and not every one. The sample carries 100,000 to 150,000 clones, almost 85% recorded once. Input material: PBMCs. The receptors come from a boy aged 2 to 10 in good health and CMV-seronegative.

The rearrangement uses TRBV19 and TRBJ1-5, with 10 bases matching TRBD1. The CDR3 contains 17 residues. CDR1 and CDR2 (germline): LNHDA, SQIVND (reference sequence). J lost 0 bases, V lost 6 bases, and 8 bases had no gene match. The DNA for the CDR3 is TGTGCCAGTAGCTGGACAGGGGGGTCATATAGCAATCAGCCCCAGCATTTT. It yields the protein CASSWTGGSYSNQPQHF.

The CDR3 DNA reads TGTGCCAGCAGCCATTCCGACCGGGGTTCCAATTACGAGCAGTACGTC. Translation gives CASSHSDRGSNYEQYV. V usage is TRBV16 and J usage is TRBJ2-7; tentative D call: TRBD2 (5 bases). The CDR3 loop spans 16 amino acids. V dropped 3 bases and J dropped 4 bases, with 19 bases sitting between them. Per germline, CDR1 KGHSY and CDR2 FQNENV.

This clone has just one count. This rearrangement joins TRBV15 to TRBJ2-1; 7 bases line up with TRBD2. The CDR3 is made up of 14 amino acids. V lost 5 bases and J lost 7; bases outside the gene matches: 8. Germline V gene lookup returns CDR1 LNHNV and CDR2 YYDKDF (reference sequence). CDR3 sequence (DNA): TGTGCCACCAGCGGGCGGGACGGGGGGAATGAGCAGTTCTTC. This translates into CATSGRDGGNEQFF.

This clone was detected once. One end of the junction does not line up with germline, which may come from a read error. The chain couples TRBV6-1 to TRBJ1-1; D may be TRBD1 (5 bases). This CDR3 is built from 14 residues. Per germline, CDR1 MNHNS and CDR2 SASEGT. The CDR3 loop is CASSATRANTGAFF. The CDR3 DNA reads TGTGCCAGCAGCGCCACCAGGGCAAACACTGGAGCTTTCTTT.

This rearrangement joins TRBV30 to TRBJ1-5; tentatively, D is TRBD1 (6 bases). V was shortened by 5 bases and J by 6 bases, with 14 bases between the two germline ends. The germline V gene has CDR1 GTSNPN and CDR2 SVGIG (reference sequence). CDR3 length: 13 amino acids. CDR3 sequence: CAWGGAYGQPQHF. The DNA of the CDR3 is TGTGCCTGGGGGGGGGCCTACGGTCAGCCCCAGCATTTT.